Included here is one TCR beta chain sequence, with context. The antigen it binds to is not known. The sample holds no much larger clone one base away, and base qualities are not on file. Inclusion was restricted to participants for whom at least one PBMC sample before ART initiation and at least two post-ART samples were available. All participants with HIV were treated in the United States of America. Cryopreserved samples of about 1-10 million PBMC were thawed and washed before DNA extraction. At the time of the earliest PBMC sample, participants with HIV were aged between about 23 and 55 years. PBMC samples from each participant spanned 1-4 timepoints before ART initiation and 2-8 timepoints after ART initiation, with a median of 7 samples. Serial HIV viral load, CD4+ T-cell count, ART history and demographic data were obtained for every participant. A Qiagen kit on a QIAcube was used to extract genomic DNA from unsorted PBMC, with samples processed in batches of 12.

This entry is derived from a study of long-term antiretroviral therapy in people with HIV (dated by TCRdb to 2022 to 2024). Regarding the research as a whole: Collection of the earliest samples took place about a decade ahead of the 2015 WHO recommendation for immediate ART, at a time when ART was typically delayed until CD4 counts fell. A retrospective serial study tested whether ART initiation and durable HIV suppression were associated with changes in peripheral blood TRB repertoire composition and diversity. A total of roughly 200 cryopreserved PBMC samples were contributed to the cohort by 30 adults with confirmed HIV infection, with samples collected serially over a mean of approximately six years (range 1-12). Among the roughly 30 participants with HIV, eleven were female. No cross-contamination during QIAcube processing was seen in test extractions of a monoclonal T-cell line run alongside about 33 polyclonal samples. On the study overall, not on this receptor specifically: Owing to limited PBMC availability, only the TCR beta chain was sequenced, without alpha chain pairing. The repertoire was dominated across all time points by expanded TRB clones identified before ART initiation, although this dominance was seen to fluctuate and to decrease in many PLHIV after ART. The samples span the years 2004 to 2017, and the ART regimens used may be less effective than current regimens. No data were available on ART adherence, viral resistance or therapy changes, limiting inferences about post-ART repertoire changes. HIV repertoires had narrower CDR3 length ranges than controls, and the network structure suggested an antigen-experienced repertoire that shifted only slightly toward naive after ART. Because pre-ART samples had limited cell numbers, profiling was done on unsorted PBMC rather than on sorted CD4+ and CD8+ T cells. A significant increase in TRB diversity was found to be associated with ART initiation, although TRB diversity was observed to remain significantly below that of transplant donor controls even after long-term ART.

The immunoSEQ hsTCRB v3.0 assay was used at survey level resolution to sequence the TRB variable region. TRB sequencing targeted a depth of about 40,000-50,000 T-cell genomes per sample. TRB libraries were pooled and sequenced on an Illumina MiSeq using a v3 150-cycle kit. In the source study's methods: Repertoire analysis was performed in R inside a reproducible Nextflow workflow that covered QC, data transformation and analysis. LymphoSeq2, an R package for exploring AIRR-Seq data, was used to implement custom analyses. A handful of samples that yielded fewer than 5000 total TRB sequences were excluded, so that around 190 HIV repertoires were analyzed. Among the 200 or so HIV repertoires that were kept, around 59 were collected before ART initiation and under 150 were collected after ART initiation. Repertoires were downsampled to 5000 TRB nucleotide sequences, and summary statistics were averaged over 100 downsampling iterations. TRB sequences were retained for analysis only if CDR3 regions of at least seven amino acids were present. Diversity was measured with a Shannon entropy-derived clonality score and the Gini coefficient. In repertoire networks, the top 5000 CDR3 amino acid sequences were linked whenever an edit distance of one separated two sequences. For TRB CDR3 amino acid sequences, antigen specificity groups and MHC restriction were predicted with GLIPH2. To flag known CMV, EBV, HIV or tissue antigen associations, CDR3 amino acid sequences were matched against VDJdb and McPAS-TCR. Pre-ART, post-ART and control groups were compared with Wilcoxon signed-rank tests and Holm-Bonferroni correction. TCRdb took this table from immuneACCESS and kept in-frame rearrangements with V and J called. Such tables lack part of the clones; where checked against another copy, unresolved V genes explain under half of the gap, and the rest is unexplained. V and J calls and clone size follow that table, whereas D and trimming were derived from the DNA. This sample is represented by 20,000 or so clones; about 87% of them were singletons. The ten largest clones capture about 9% of the sample.

The sample was unsorted PBMCs, taken 1.8 years before starting antiretroviral therapy. This receptor was obtained from a man aged 50 to 59 with HIV.

The base sequence is TGTGCCAGTAGACGGGGACAGGGGGTCGCTGAAGCTTTCTTT. Its protein is CASRRGQGVAEAFF. The sequence links TRBV19 to TRBJ1-1, and 11 junction bases match TRBD1. Trimming accounts for 6 bases at V and 6 bases at J, while the number of junction bases matched to no gene is 6. CDR1 and CDR2 were assigned from the germline V gene (reference sequence) as LNHDA and SQIVND. Spanning cysteine to phenylalanine, the CDR3 consists of 14 amino acids. Just CDR3 DNA is preserved here, 42 bases in frame from base 1.